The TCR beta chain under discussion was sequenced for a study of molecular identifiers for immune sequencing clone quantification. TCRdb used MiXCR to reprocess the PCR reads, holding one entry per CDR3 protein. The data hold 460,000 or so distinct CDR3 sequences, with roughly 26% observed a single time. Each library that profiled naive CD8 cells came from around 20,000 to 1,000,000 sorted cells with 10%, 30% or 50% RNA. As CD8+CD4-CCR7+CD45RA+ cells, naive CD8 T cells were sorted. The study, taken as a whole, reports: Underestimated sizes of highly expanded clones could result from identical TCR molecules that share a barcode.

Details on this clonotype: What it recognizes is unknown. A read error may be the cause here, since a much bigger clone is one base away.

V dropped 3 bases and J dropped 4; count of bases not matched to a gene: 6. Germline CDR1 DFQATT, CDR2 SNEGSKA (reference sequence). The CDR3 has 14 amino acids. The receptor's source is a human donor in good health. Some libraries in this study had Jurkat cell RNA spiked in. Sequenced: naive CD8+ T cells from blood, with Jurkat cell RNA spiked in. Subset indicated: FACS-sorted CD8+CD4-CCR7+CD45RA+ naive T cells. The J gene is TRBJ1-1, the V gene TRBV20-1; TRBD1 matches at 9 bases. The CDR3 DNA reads TGCAGTGCTAGCGGCATGACAGGGGGCACTGAAGCTTTCTTT. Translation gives CSASGMTGGTEAFF.